This TCR beta chain comes out of a study of draining lymph node invasion in breast cancer (dated by TCRdb to about 2020). For context, the study as a whole: Nodal metastasis was diagnosed by histology and cytokeratin immunohistochemistry and confirmed by EpCAM/CD45 flow cytometry. In a separate targeted assay, bulk TCR-beta CDR3 sequencing compared sorted memory regulatory T cells and memory conventional CD4 T cells across breast cancer tissues. From each patient, matched non-invaded and tumor-invaded tumor-draining lymph nodes and the primary tumor were collected, and both Treg and Tconv subsets were profiled. Lymph nodes from a handful of patients were covered by the separate targeted TCR sequencing, and for three of those patients the primary tumors were sequenced as well. Broader findings and caveats from the paper: Within each tissue, roughly 13-22% of Treg TCRs were also found among Tconvs, a result interpreted as suggesting peripheral Treg induction. Tracking the tumor top-100 clones was possible in just a couple of patients. Some of the top 100 tumor clones were detected in invaded and non-invaded nodes, and this detection was taken to suggest recirculation between tumor and draining nodes. Across all tissues in the targeted TCR-seq data, Tregs appeared to be more clonally expanded than Tconvs, and both subsets showed lower diversity in tumor than in lymph nodes. Whether Treg conversion occurred in a given organ or whether converted Tregs recirculated between nodes and tumor could not be resolved from the data. TCRs shared between the Treg and Tconv subsets were viewed as suggestive of, but not proof of, a common clonal origin.

The CDR3 sequence holds 13 residues, the cysteine and phenylalanine included. The DNA shown is the 39-base CDR3, in frame from base 1. V gives up 6 bases and J gives up 6 bases, and the segment between their germline ends measures 15 bases. CDR1 and CDR2 are read off the germline V gene as MNHEY and SVGAGI. Library generation was performed with bulk RNA-seq. Data came from an Illumina HiSeq 2500. On the study's bioinformatics: In the separate targeted TCR-seq dataset, CDR3 sequences were extracted from raw reads and quantified using MiXCR version 2.1.5 with default parameters. In the separate targeted TCR-seq dataset, TCR-beta clones were defined by the combination of V gene, J gene and CDR3 sequence. The separate targeted TCR-seq dataset was filtered by first dropping clones with fewer than three counts and then keeping only the 90% most strongly expressed clones in each sample. The separate targeted TCR-seq dataset calculated Treg-Tconv overlap for each tissue as the number of shared clones divided by the total number of Treg clones, multiplied by 100. The raw public reads went through TCRdb reprocessing: fastp at Q25, MiXCR clone calling, in-frame beta chains kept. For every CDR3 protein sequence, its rows merge into one entry that carries the most common genes and DNA. These V and J calls are TCRdb output, not the study's own analysis. The sample has a few thousand distinct CDR3 sequences on record, 64% of them singletons. The ten largest clones capture roughly 2.9% of the sample.

Memory regulatory T cells were isolated by sorting for CD4+ CD45RA- CD25high cells. Tumor-draining lymph nodes were classified as non-invaded or invaded according to absence or presence of metastatic tumor cells. Before staining and sorting, T cells were pre-enriched using a Miltenyi Pan T Cell isolation kit. Immunohistochemistry for estrogen receptor, progesterone receptor, HER2 and Ki-67 was used to characterize primary tumors. Within a few hours after surgery, the fresh surgical tissue was processed by cutting it into small fragments. Tissue fragments were enzymatically digested with Liberase TL plus DNase for 15 to 20 minutes and filtered through a 40-micrometer strainer. After DAPI live/dead staining, cells were sorted on a BD FACS Aria II at about 98-99% purity. Sorted cells were lysed in TCL buffer, and RNA was purified with a Norgen Single Cell RNA purification kit including DNase treatment.

In regard to this clonotype: The clone's antigen remains unknown. No much larger clonotype is one base removed from it; base qualities were not supplied.

The rearranged segments are TRBV6-5 and TRBJ2-7; the best D guess is TRBD2, with 6 bases matching. Specimen: sorted memory Tregs from a lymph node. The cell subset or site label of this sample denotes: CD45RA-negative sorted CD4+ T cells (memory Tconv or effector/memory Treg). This sequence originates from a female donor with luminal breast cancer. CDR3 loop: CASRQGLTGEQYF. In nucleotides, the sequence is TGTGCCAGCAGACAAGGACTAACTGGCGAGCAGTACTTC.